This T cell receptor beta chain was sequenced for a study of cytomegalovirus exposure and HLA in healthy donors. The V end was cut by 11 bases, the J end by 13 bases, with 18 bases between. The CDR3 length is 11 residues. Germline CDR1 MNHNY, CDR2 SVGAGI (reference sequence). This clone was seen a few times. Antigen: not known. Points from the study as a whole: Cytomegalovirus association was assigned to about 150 TCR beta chains.

60 Vbeta and 13 Jbeta primers were used in PCR. Repertoires were generated with immunoSEQ multiplex PCR, while TCRdb's copy carries only in-frame clones and drops some. The repertoire has over 150,000 clones, roughly 78% of them found once; the top ten carry less than 15%. This sequence originates from a woman between 50 and 59 years old in good health and CMV-seropositive. The chain carries TRBV6-6 and TRBJ2-4; D is uncertain. Specimen: PBMCs. The CDR3 bases are TGTGCCGTCAGCGTCCGGATGGCACAGTACTTC. Protein: CAVSVRMAQYF.